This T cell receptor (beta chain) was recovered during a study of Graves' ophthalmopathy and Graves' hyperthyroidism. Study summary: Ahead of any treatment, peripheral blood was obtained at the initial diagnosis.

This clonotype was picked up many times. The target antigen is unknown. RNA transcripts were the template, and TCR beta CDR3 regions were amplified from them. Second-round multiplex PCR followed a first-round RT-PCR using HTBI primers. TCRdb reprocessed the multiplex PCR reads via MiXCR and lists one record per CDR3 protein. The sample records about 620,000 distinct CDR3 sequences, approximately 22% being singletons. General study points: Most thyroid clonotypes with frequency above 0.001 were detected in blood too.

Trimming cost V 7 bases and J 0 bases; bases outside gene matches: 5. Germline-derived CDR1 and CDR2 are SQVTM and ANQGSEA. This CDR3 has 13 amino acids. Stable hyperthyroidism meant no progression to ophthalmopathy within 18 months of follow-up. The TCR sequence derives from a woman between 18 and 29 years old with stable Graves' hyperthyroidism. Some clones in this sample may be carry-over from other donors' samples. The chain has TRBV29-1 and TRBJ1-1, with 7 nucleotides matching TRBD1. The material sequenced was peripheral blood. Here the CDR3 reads CSGQGSVNTEAFF. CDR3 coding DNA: TGCAGCGGACAGGGATCAGTGAACACTGAAGCTTTCTTT.